Sequencing of this T cell receptor (beta chain) was carried out in a study of T cell changes during pregnancy in multiple sclerosis. Data came from immunoSEQ multiplex PCR; TCRdb stores just in-frame clones and leaves some out. This table has around 100,000 clones, over 80% appearing once. V lost 3 bases and J lost 5, with 14 bases in between. Germline CDR1 and CDR2: MNHEY and SMNVEV (reference sequence). The CDR3 has 14 residues. This clone was recorded only once. The sample in question was peripheral blood, obtained after pregnancy. This chain joins TRBV27 and TRBJ2-7; D is undetermined. The TCR originated in a female donor with multiple sclerosis, enrolled in a pregnancy study. CDR3 region: CASSLSLPPHEQYF. The CDR3 DNA is TGTGCCAGCAGTTTGTCCCTACCCCCCCACGAGCAGTACTTC.